These T cell receptor beta chains were read from a single sample in a study of identical twins. MiXCR, applied by TCRdb to the 5' RACE reads, yields one record per CDR3 protein. The sample gives a few hundred thousand distinct CDR3 sequences, roughly 15% of which show up once; roughly 0.44% is in the top ten. This sample also appeared in a second study, on yellow fever vaccine responses in identical twins.

Sequenced material: CD4+ T cells sorted from blood. The receptor set was obtained from a young woman in good health. Each CDR3 is given with its conserved first and last residue. The order of the fields is D gene, clone size, J gene, V gene, CDR3 length, CDR3 DNA, CDR3 protein. A D gene is named only where the DNA matches it firmly. Rows may omit the clone size; those that give it use once, few, many or a size class.

D: TRBD1
size: NA
J: TRBJ2-1
V: TRBV27
length: 15
DNA: TGTGCCAGCAGACCCCGGGACAGGGCAATTAATGAGCAGTTCTTC
CDR3: CASRPRDRAINEQFF

D: TRBD1
size: NA
J: TRBJ2-1
V: TRBV18
length: 17
DNA: TGTGCCAGCTCACCACCAAGGACAGGGAGCTCCTACAATGAGCAGTTCTTC
CDR3: CASSPPRTGSSYNEQFF

D: TRBD2
size: few
J: TRBJ2-1
V: TRBV11-2
length: 18
DNA: TGTGCCAGCAGCTTACGTTTTATCACTAGCGAGCTCTACAATGAGCAGTTCTTC
CDR3: CASSLRFITSELYNEQFF

D: NA
size: few
J: TRBJ2-2
V: TRBV12-3/TRBV12-4
length: 17
DNA: TGTGCCAGCAAATGGGGAGAGACCGGGACACTCACCGGGGAGCTGTTTTTT
CDR3: CASKWGETGTLTGELFF

D: NA
size: many
J: TRBJ1-2
V: TRBV4-1
length: 15
DNA: TGCGCCAGCAGCCAAGTTCCCGTGGGGTCCTATGGCTACACCTTC
CDR3: CASSQVPVGSYGYTF

D: TRBD1
size: few
J: TRBJ1-1
V: TRBV7-8
length: 12
DNA: TGTGCCAGCAGCGAATGGGACAGAGAAGCTTTCTTT
CDR3: CASSEWDREAFF

D: TRBD2
size: NA
J: TRBJ2-6
V: TRBV10-3
length: 16
DNA: TGTGCCTCGCGGGAGGGGTTCAGCTCTGGGGCCAACGTCCTGACTTTC
CDR3: CASREGFSSGANVLTF

D: TRBD2
size: NA
J: TRBJ2-6
V: TRBV11-1
length: 18
DNA: TGTGCCAGCAGCTTAGACGGACTAGCGGTCTCTGGGGCCAACGTCCTGACTTTC
CDR3: CASSLDGLAVSGANVLTF

D: NA
size: few
J: TRBJ1-1
V: TRBV20-1
length: 12
DNA: TGCAGTGCTCCTAGGGGGGGCACTGAAGCTTTCTTT
CDR3: CSAPRGGTEAFF

D: NA
size: many
J: TRBJ2-2
V: TRBV29-1
length: 14
DNA: TGCAGCGCCCCTTGGACAGCTAACACCGGGGAGCTGTTTTTT
CDR3: CSAPWTANTGELFF

D: NA
size: few
J: TRBJ2-4
V: TRBV6-1
length: 15
DNA: TGTGCCAGCAGTGGGACTCCCCGGACCAAAAACATTCAGTACTTC
CDR3: CASSGTPRTKNIQYF

D: NA
size: few
J: TRBJ2-7
V: TRBV6-5
length: 14
DNA: TGTGCCAGCAGTTACGTCCCAAATTCCTACGAGCAGTACTTC
CDR3: CASSYVPNSYEQYF

D: NA
size: few
J: TRBJ1-2
V: TRBV29-1
length: 12
DNA: TGCAGCGTTGAAGTTTCACGAGGTGGCTACACCTTC
CDR3: CSVEVSRGGYTF

D: NA
size: many
J: TRBJ2-1
V: TRBV5-6
length: 15
DNA: TGTGCCAGCACCGACCGGCGGGGCACCTACAATGAGCAGTTCTTC
CDR3: CASTDRRGTYNEQFF

D: NA
size: NA
J: TRBJ2-3
V: TRBV5-1
length: 14
DNA: TGCGCCAGCAGCTTGGCGCGGGTTGGGGATACGCAGTATTTT
CDR3: CASSLARVGDTQYF

D: NA
size: few
J: TRBJ2-3
V: TRBV4-1
length: 17
DNA: TGCGCCAGCAGCCAATTCTTCCCAGGGGTGGGCCCAGATACGCAGTATTTT
CDR3: CASSQFFPGVGPDTQYF

D: TRBD1
size: NA
J: TRBJ2-7
V: TRBV28
length: 15
DNA: TGTGCCAGCAGCACCCCGGGACAGGGGGCCCACGAGCAGTACTTC
CDR3: CASSTPGQGAHEQYF

D: NA
size: NA
J: TRBJ1-1
V: TRBV12-3/TRBV12-4
length: 15
DNA: TGTGCCAGCAGTTCCGTGGGACGGAAGAACACTGAAGCTTTCTTT
CDR3: CASSSVGRKNTEAFF

D: TRBD2
size: NA
J: TRBJ2-1
V: TRBV29-1
length: 14
DNA: TGCAGCGTTGAAGCGCGACTAGCGGGGACTGAGCAGTTCTTC
CDR3: CSVEARLAGTEQFF

D: NA
size: NA
J: TRBJ2-7
V: TRBV12-5
length: 14
DNA: TGTGCTAGTGGTTCCGACGGATCCTTGGGTGAGCAGTACTTC
CDR3: CASGSDGSLGEQYF

D: TRBD2
size: NA
J: TRBJ2-7
V: TRBV11-2
length: 15
DNA: TGTGCCAGCAGCTGGGGGGGGACGGGATCCTACGAGCAGTACTTC
CDR3: CASSWGGTGSYEQYF

D: TRBD2
size: NA
J: TRBJ2-3
V: TRBV20-1
length: 15
DNA: TGCAGTGCCTCTACTGGAGCGGGGGCAACAGATACGCAGTATTTT
CDR3: CSASTGAGATDTQYF

D: TRBD1
size: NA
J: TRBJ2-7
V: TRBV5-1
length: 14
DNA: TGCGCCAGCAAGGTCGGGACAGGGACCTACGAGCAGTACTTC
CDR3: CASKVGTGTYEQYF

D: TRBD2
size: NA
J: TRBJ2-2
V: TRBV7-8
length: 15
DNA: TGTGCCAGCAGCTTATCTAGCGGGGACACCGGGGAGCTGTTTTTT
CDR3: CASSLSSGDTGELFF

D: NA
size: NA
J: TRBJ2-7
V: TRBV28
length: 15
DNA: TGTGCCAGCAGTAGAAACAGGGTATCGCCCTACGAGCAGTACTTC
CDR3: CASSRNRVSPYEQYF

D: NA
size: NA
J: TRBJ2-3
V: TRBV28
length: 15
DNA: TGTGCCAGCAGTTTGGTCCCAGGGGCAACAGATACGCAGTATTTT
CDR3: CASSLVPGATDTQYF

D: TRBD1
size: NA
J: TRBJ2-2
V: TRBV5-5
length: 15
DNA: TGTGCCAGCACCACAGGGGGAATAGGAGCCGGGGAGCTGTTTTTT
CDR3: CASTTGGIGAGELFF

D: NA
size: NA
J: TRBJ2-5
V: TRBV27
length: 15
DNA: TGTGCCAGCAGTTCCAACAGGGCTCTCATGGGGACCCAGTACTTC
CDR3: CASSSNRALMGTQYF

D: NA
size: once
J: TRBJ2-3
V: TRBV24-1
length: 16
DNA: TGTGCCACCAGTGATTGTGGGACATATGTAAGAGATACGCAGTATTTT
CDR3: CATSDCGTYVRDTQYF

D: NA
size: few
J: TRBJ2-5
V: TRBV11-2
length: 16
DNA: TGTGCCAGCAGCTTAGGGGCCGATCCTCCCAGAGAGACCCAGTACTTC
CDR3: CASSLGADPPRETQYF

D: TRBD1
size: NA
J: TRBJ2-7
V: TRBV5-1
length: 16
DNA: TGCGCCAGCAGCGGGGGATCCGGGACAGGGTCCGGCGAGCAGTACTTC
CDR3: CASSGGSGTGSGEQYF

D: NA
size: few
J: TRBJ2-1
V: TRBV28
length: 16
DNA: TGTGCCAGCAGTGCAACAGGGCCTCGATCCTACAATGAGCAGTTCTTC
CDR3: CASSATGPRSYNEQFF

D: NA
size: many
J: TRBJ1-4
V: TRBV4-2
length: 15
DNA: TGTGCCAGCAGCCAAAGGGGGGCAACTAATGAAAAACTGTTTTTT
CDR3: CASSQRGATNEKLFF

D: NA
size: NA
J: TRBJ2-1
V: TRBV12-3/TRBV12-4
length: 11
DNA: TGTGCCAGCACCACCTTATCCGAGCAGTTCTTC
CDR3: CASTTLSEQFF

D: TRBD2
size: NA
J: TRBJ2-7
V: TRBV11-3
length: 15
DNA: TGTGCCAGCAGCCCCCATGCCGGGACTAGCGGCGAGCAGTACTTC
CDR3: CASSPHAGTSGEQYF